This T cell receptor beta chain is from a study of T-cell memory formation after mild COVID-19. TCRdb ran MiXCR on the 5' RACE reads and lists one entry per CDR3 protein. Counted here are 550,000 to 600,000 distinct CDR3 sequences, about a fifth occurring once; the ten biggest clones make up around 9.2%. After removal of 0 bases from V and 1 base from J, the junction contained 6 bases not matched to a gene. Germline assignment: CDR1 SGHNT and CDR2 YYREEE (reference sequence). The CDR3 is 16 amino acids. Sequences were obtained from PBMCs or a T cell subset sorted from them (not recorded which). This receptor was obtained from an adult woman who had mild COVID-19 (a few samples of this study predate the infection). Cell type and time point are not known. V gene TRBV5-4 combines with J gene TRBJ1-1, with TRBD1 matching over 7 bases. Written as DNA, the CDR3 is TGTGCCAGCAGCTTGGTAGTGGGACAGACGAACACTGAAGCTTTCTTT. This codes for CASSLVVGQTNTEAFF.